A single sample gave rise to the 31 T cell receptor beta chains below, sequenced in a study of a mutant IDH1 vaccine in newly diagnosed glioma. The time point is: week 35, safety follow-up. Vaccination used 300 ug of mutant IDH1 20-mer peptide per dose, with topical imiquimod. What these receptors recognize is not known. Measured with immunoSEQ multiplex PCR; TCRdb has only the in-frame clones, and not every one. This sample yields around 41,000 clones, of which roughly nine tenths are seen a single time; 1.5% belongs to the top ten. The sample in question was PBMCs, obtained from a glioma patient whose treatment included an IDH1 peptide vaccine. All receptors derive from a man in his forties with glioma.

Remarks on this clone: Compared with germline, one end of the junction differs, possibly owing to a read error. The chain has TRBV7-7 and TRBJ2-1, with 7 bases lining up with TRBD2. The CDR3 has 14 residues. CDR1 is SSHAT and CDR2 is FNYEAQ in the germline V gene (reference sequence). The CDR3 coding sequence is TGTGCTAGCAGCTTAGCGGGCAGGGTGGATGAGCAGTTCTTC. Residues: CASSLAGRVDEQFF. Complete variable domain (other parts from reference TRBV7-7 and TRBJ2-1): GAGVSQSPRYKVTKRGQDVTLRCDPISSHATLYWYQQALGQGPEFLTYFNYEAQPDKSGLPSDRFSAERPEGSISTLTIQRTEQRDSAMYRCASSLAGRVDEQFFGPGTRLTVL.

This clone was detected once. The CDR3 spells CASSQPLHNEQFF. CDR3 coding DNA: TGTGCCAGCAGCCAACCACTACACAATGAGCAGTTCTTC. This chain connects TRBV4-2 to TRBJ2-1; D call uncertain. CDR1 and CDR2 (germline): LGHNA, YNFKEQ. The CDR3 runs to 13 residues. The V end was cut by 2 bases, the J end by 5 bases, with 7 bases between.

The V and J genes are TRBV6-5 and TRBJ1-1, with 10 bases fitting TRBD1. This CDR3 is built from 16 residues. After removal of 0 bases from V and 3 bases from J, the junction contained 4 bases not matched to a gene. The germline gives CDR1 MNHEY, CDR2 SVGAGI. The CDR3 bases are TGTGCCAGCAGTTACTCCGGGACAGGGGCCCACACTGAAGCTTTCTTT. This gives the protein CASSYSGTGAHTEAFF.

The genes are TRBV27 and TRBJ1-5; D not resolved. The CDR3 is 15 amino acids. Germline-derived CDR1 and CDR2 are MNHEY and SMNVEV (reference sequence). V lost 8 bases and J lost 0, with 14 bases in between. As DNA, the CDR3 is TGTGCCAGCCCCTCATGGAGGAATAGCAATCAGCCCCAGCATTTT. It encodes CASPSWRNSNQPQHF.

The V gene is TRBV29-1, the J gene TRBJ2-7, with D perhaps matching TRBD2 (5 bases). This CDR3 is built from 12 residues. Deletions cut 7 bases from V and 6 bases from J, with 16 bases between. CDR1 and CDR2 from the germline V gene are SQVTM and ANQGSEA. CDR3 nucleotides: TGCAGCGGGGCTCGGGGTAGGAGCGAGCAGTACTTC. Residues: CSGARGRSEQYF.

The CDR3, as DNA: TGCGCCAGCAGCTTGGAAGGACAGGGAGGCTATGGCTACACCTTC. The encoded protein is CASSLEGQGGYGYTF. This chain links TRBV5-1 with TRBJ1-2; 8 bases are a match to TRBD1. This CDR3 has 15 amino acids. The germline V gene has CDR1 SGHRS and CDR2 YFSETQ. Trimming at V came to 0 bases and at J to 4 bases, leaving 5 bases not matched to a gene.

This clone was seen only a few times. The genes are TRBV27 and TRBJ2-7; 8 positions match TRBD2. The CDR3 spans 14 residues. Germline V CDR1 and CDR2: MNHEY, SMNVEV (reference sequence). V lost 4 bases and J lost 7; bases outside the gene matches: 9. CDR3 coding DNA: TGTGCCAGCAGTTACTTCGGGGGGGCGGATGAGCAGTACTTC. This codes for CASSYFGGADEQYF.

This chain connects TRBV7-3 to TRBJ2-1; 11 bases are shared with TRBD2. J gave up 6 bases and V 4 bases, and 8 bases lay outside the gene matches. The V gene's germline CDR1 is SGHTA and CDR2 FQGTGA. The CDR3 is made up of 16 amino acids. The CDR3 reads CASSSFSLAGGNEQFF. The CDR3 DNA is TGTGCCAGCAGCTCGTTTTCCCTAGCGGGGGGCAATGAGCAGTTCTTC.

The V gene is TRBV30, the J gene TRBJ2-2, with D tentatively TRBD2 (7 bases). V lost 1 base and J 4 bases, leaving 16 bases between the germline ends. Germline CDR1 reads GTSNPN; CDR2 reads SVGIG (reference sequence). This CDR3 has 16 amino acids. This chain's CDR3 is CAWSGGGARSTGELFF. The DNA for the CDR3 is TGTGCCTGGAGTGGAGGGGGGGCGCGAAGCACCGGGGAGCTGTTTTTT.

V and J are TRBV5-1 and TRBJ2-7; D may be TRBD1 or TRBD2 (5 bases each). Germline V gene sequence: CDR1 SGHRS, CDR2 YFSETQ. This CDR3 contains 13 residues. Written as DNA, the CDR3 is TGCGCCAGCAGTTTGGGACCTGATGCCGAGCAGTACGTC. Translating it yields CASSLGPDAEQYV.

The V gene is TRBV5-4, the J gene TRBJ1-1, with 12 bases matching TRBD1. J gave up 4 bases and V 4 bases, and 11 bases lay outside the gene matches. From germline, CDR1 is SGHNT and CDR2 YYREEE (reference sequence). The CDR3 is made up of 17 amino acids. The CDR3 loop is CASSPRDRGHGGTEAFF. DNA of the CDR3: TGTGCCAGCAGCCCGCGGGACAGGGGGCACGGTGGCACTGAAGCTTTCTTT.

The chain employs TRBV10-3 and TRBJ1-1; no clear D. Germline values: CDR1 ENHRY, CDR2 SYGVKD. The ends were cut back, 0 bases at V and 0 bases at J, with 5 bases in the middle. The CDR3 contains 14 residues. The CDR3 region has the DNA TGTGCCATCAGTGAGTCAGACCTGAACACTGAAGCTTTCTTT. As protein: CAISESDLNTEAFF.

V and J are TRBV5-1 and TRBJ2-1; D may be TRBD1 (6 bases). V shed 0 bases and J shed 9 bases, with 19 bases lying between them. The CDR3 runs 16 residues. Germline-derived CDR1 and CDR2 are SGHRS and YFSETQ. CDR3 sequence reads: CASSLEGRGYAREQFF. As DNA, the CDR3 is TGCGCCAGCAGCTTGGAGGGCAGGGGCTATGCTCGTGAGCAGTTCTTC.

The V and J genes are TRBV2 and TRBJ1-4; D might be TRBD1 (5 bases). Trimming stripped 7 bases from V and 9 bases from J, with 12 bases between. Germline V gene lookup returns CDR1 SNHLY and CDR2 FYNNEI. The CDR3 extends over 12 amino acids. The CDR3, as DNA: TGTGCCAGCATTAGGGGAGGACAAAAACTGTTTTTT. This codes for CASIRGGQKLFF.

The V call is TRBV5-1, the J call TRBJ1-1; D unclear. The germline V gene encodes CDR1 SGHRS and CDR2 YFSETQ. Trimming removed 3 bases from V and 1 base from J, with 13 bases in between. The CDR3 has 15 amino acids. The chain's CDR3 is CASSSIPGENTEAFF. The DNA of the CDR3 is TGCGCCAGCAGCTCTATTCCGGGTGAGAACACTGAAGCTTTCTTT.

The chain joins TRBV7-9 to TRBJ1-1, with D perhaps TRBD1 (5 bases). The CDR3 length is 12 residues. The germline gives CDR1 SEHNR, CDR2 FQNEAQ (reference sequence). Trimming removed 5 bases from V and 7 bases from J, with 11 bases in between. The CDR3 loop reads CASSHRDSEAFF. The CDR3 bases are TGTGCCAGCAGCCACCGAGACAGTGAAGCTTTCTTT.

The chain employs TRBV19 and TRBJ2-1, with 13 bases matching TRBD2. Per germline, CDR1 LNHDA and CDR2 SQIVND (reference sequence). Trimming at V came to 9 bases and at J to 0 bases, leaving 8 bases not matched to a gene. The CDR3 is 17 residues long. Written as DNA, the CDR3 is TGTGCCAGCCGACTAGCGGGGGGCGCCGGCTCCTACAATGAGCAGTTCTTC. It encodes CASRLAGGAGSYNEQFF.

The CDR3 bases are TGTGCCAGCAGCTCTGCGGGGCCCGAGCAGTTCTTC. Protein: CASSSAGPEQFF. The chain uses TRBV7-2 and TRBJ2-1, with D possibly TRBD2 on 6 matching bases. V shed 4 bases and J shed 10 bases, with 11 bases lying between them. Germline CDR1 is SGHTA and CDR2 is FQGNSA. The CDR3 is 12 residues long.

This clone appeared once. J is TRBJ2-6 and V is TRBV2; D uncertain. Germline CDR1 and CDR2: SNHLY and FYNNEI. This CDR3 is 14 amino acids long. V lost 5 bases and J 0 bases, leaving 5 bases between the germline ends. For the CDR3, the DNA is TGTGCCAGCAGTAGATACTCTGGGGCCAACGTCCTGACTTTC. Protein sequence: CASSRYSGANVLTF.

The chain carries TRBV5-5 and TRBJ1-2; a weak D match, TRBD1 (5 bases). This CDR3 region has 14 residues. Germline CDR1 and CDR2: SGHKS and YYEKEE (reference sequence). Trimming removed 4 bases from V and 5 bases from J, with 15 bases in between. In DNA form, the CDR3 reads TGTGCCAGCAGCGGGGACCCACCGGGATATGGCTACACCTTC. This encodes CASSGDPPGYGYTF.

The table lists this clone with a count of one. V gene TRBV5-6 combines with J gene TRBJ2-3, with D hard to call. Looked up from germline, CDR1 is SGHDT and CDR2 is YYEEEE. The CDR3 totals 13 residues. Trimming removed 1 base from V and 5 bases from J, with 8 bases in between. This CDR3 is CASSLFMRDTQYF. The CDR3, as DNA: TGTGCCAGCAGCTTGTTCATGAGAGATACGCAGTATTTT.

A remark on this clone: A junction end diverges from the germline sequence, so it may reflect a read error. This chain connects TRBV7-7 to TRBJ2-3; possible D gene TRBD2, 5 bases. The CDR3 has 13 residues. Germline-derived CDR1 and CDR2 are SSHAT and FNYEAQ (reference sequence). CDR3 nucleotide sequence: TGTGCTAGCAGCTTAGAGGCAACGGGGACGCAGTATTTT. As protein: CASSLEATGTQYF.

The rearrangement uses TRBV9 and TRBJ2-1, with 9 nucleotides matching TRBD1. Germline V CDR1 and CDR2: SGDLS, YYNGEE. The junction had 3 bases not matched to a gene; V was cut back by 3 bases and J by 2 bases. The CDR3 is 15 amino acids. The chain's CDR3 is CASSGGTGTYNEQFF. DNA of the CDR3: TGTGCCAGCAGCGGAGGGACAGGGACCTACAATGAGCAGTTCTTC.

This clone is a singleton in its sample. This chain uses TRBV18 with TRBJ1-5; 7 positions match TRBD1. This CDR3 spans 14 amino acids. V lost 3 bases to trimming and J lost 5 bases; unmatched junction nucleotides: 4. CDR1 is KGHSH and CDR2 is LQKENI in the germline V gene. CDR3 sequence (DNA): TGTGCCAGCTCACCGACAGGGTACGATCAGCCCCAGCATTTT. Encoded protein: CASSPTGYDQPQHF.

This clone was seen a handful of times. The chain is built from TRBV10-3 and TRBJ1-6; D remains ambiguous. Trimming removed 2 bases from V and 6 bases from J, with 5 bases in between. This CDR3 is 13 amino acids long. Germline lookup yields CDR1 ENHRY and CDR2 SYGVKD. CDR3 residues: CAISELLNSPLHF. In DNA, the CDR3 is TGTGCCATCAGTGAGCTCCTTAATTCACCCCTCCACTTT.

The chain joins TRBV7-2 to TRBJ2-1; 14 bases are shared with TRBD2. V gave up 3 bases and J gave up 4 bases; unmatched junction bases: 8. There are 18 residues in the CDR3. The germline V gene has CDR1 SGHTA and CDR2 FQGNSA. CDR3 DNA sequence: TGTGCCAGCAGCTTCTCGACTAGCGGGAGGGGGCAGTACAATGAGCAGTTCTTC. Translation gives CASSFSTSGRGQYNEQFF.

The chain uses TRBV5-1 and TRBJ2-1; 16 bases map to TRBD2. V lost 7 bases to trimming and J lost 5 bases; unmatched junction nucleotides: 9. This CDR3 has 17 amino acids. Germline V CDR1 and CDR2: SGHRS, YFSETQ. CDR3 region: CASGPGLAGGEDNEQFF. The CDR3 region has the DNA TGCGCCAGCGGCCCGGGACTAGCGGGAGGGGAGGACAATGAGCAGTTCTTC.

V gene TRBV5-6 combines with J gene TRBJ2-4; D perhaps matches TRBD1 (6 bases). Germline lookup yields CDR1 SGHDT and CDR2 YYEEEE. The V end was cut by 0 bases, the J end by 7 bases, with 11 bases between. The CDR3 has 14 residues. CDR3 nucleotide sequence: TGTGCCAGCAGCTTGGATTACAGGGAGAACATTCAGTACTTC. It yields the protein CASSLDYRENIQYF. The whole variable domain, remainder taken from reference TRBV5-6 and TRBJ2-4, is DAGVTQSPTHLIKTRGQQVTLRCSPKSGHDTVSWYQQALGQGPQFIFQYYEEEERQRGNFPDRFSGHQFPNYSSELNVNALLLGDSALYLCASSLDYRENIQYFGAGTRLSVL.

The CDR3 region is CASSQDLGRGSYEQYF. In DNA form, the CDR3 reads TGTGCCAGCAGCCAAGATCTGGGACGGGGCTCCTACGAGCAGTACTTC. The V and J genes are TRBV4-2 and TRBJ2-7, with D possibly called TRBD1 or TRBD2 (5 bases each). Germline V CDR1 and CDR2: LGHNA, YNFKEQ. This CDR3 has 16 residues. V was trimmed by 0 bases and J by 0 bases, leaving 12 bases between them.

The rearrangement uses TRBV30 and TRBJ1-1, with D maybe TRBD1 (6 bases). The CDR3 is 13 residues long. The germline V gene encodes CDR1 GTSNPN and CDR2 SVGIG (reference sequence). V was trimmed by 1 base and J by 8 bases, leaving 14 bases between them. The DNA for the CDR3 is TGTGCCTGGAGTGAGGACAGCGAGAGGGAAGCTTTCTTT. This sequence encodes CAWSEDSEREAFF.

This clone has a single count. The CDR3 protein is CASKQAATNEKLFF. The CDR3 DNA sequence: TGTGCCAGCAAACAGGCGGCAACTAATGAAAAACTGTTTTTT. V and J are TRBV6-1 and TRBJ1-4, with D possibly being TRBD1 (5 bases). Looked up from germline, CDR1 is MNHNS and CDR2 is SASEGT. Trimming left V 7 bases short and J 0 bases short, with 9 bases between. The CDR3 totals 14 residues.